The sequence of this T cell receptor beta chain was determined in a study of T cells in Graves' hyperthyroidism and ophthalmopathy. Study-wide context: It was at initial diagnosis, before any treatment, that peripheral blood was collected. General study results and limits: Most expanded thyroid clonotypes above 0.001 recurred in blood.

Every diagnosis used clinical symptoms, serum thyroxine and TRAb, thyroid ultrasound and orbital computed tomography. Amplified regions were TCR beta CDR3 sequences from RNA transcripts. The HTBI primer set was used in a first-round RT-PCR of the TCR CDR3. TCRdb re-derived calls from the multiplex PCR reads in MiXCR, one entry per CDR3 protein. This repertoire shows 150,000 to 200,000 distinct CDR3 sequences, over 15% found once; its top ten account for about 31%. CDR3 length: 14 amino acids. The germline V gene encodes CDR1 DFQATT and CDR2 SNEGSKA (reference sequence). V dropped 6 bases and J dropped 3 bases, with 14 bases sitting between them. This clonotype was picked up many times. Its antigen is as yet unknown.

The clonotype was recovered from a woman in her forties or fifties with Graves' hyperthyroidism. Sequenced input: blood. The gene calls are TRBV20-1 and TRBJ2-2; D is ambiguous. CDR3 in amino acids: CSASWAAHTGELFF. The CDR3 coding sequence is TGCAGTGCGTCATGGGCCGCCCACACCGGGGAGCTGTTTTTT.